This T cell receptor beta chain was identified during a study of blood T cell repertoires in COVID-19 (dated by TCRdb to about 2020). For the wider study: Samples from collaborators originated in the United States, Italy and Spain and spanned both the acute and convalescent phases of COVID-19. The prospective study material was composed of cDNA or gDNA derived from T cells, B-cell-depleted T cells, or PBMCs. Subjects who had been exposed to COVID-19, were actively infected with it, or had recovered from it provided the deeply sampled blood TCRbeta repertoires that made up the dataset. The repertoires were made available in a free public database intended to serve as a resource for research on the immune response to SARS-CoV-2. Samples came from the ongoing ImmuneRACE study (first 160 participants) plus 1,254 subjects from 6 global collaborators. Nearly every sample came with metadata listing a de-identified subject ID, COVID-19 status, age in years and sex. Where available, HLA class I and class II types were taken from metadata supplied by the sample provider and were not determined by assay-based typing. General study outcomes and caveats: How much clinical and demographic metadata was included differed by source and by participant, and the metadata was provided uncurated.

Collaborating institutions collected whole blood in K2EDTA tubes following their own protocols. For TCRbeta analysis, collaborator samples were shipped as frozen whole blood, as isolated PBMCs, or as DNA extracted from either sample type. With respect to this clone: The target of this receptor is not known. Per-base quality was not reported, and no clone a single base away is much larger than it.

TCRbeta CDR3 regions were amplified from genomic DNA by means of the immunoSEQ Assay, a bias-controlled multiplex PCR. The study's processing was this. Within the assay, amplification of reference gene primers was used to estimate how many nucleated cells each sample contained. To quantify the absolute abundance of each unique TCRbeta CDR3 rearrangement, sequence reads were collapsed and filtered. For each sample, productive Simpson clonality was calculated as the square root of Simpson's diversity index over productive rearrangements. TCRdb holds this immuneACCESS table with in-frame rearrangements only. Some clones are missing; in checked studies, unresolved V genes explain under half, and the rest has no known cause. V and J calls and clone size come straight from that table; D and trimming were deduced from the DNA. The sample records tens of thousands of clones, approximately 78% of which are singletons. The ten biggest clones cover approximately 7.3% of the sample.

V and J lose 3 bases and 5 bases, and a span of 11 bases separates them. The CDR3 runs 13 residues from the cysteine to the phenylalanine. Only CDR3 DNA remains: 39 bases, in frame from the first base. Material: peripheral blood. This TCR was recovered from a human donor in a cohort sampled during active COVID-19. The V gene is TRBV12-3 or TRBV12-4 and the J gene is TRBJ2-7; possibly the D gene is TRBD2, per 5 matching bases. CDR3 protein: CASSLGGLHEQYF. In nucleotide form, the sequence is TGTGCCAGCAGTTTGGGTGGACTTCACGAGCAGTACTTC.